One sample yielded the 10 T cell receptor beta chains listed below, sequenced in a study of lymphopenia after photon versus proton radiotherapy. Sequencing was performed with immunoSEQ multiplex PCR; in TCRdb, only in-frame clones are kept and a portion is missing. The sample holds 45,000 to 65,000 clones, around 90% seen once. Material: peripheral blood, obtained from a patient treated with photon-based radiotherapy. These receptor sequences come from a woman between 40 and 55 years old with cholangiocarcinoma.

The chain carries TRBV7-8 and TRBJ2-5; weak D call: TRBD2 (6 bases). Germline CDR1 is SGHVS and CDR2 is FQNEAQ. This CDR3 comprises 15 residues. V was cut by 6 bases and J by 4 bases, with 18 bases left in between. In nucleotides, the CDR3 is TGTGCCAGCAGGAATTCACTAGCCCCGGTAGAGACCCAGTACTTC. Protein sequence: CASRNSLAPVETQYF.

The chain joins TRBV29-1 to TRBJ2-1, with TRBD2 matching over 9 bases. The CDR3 runs 14 residues. Trimming cost V 4 bases and J 8 bases; bases outside gene matches: 9. Looked up from germline, CDR1 is SQVTM and CDR2 is ANQGSEA. CDR3 coding DNA: TGCAGCGTTGCACCGGGACTAGCATCCCATGAGCAGTTCTTC. It codes for CSVAPGLASHEQFF.

J is TRBJ1-4 and V is TRBV19, with TRBD1 matching 7 bases. This CDR3 contains 19 residues. Germline CDR1 is LNHDA and CDR2 is SQIVND (reference sequence). Unmatched junction bases numbered 18, after V lost 5 bases and J lost 3 bases. CDR3 sequence: CASSSNWGLEGAANEKLFF. As DNA, the CDR3 is TGTGCCAGTAGTTCGAACTGGGGGTTGGAGGGGGCCGCTAATGAAAAACTGTTTTTT.

This chain uses TRBV10-3 with TRBJ1-3; D call uncertain. CDR3 length: 13 amino acids. V lost 10 bases and J 2 bases, leaving 12 bases between the germline ends. Germline-derived CDR1 and CDR2 are ENHRY and SYGVKD. CDR3 nucleotide sequence: TGTGCCACGCTAGCCCAGGCTGGAAACACCATATATTTT. It translates to CATLAQAGNTIYF.

The chain carries TRBV27 and TRBJ2-6; D remains ambiguous. The germline V gene has CDR1 MNHEY and CDR2 SMNVEV (reference sequence). CDR3 length: 18 amino acids. V was cut by 6 bases and J by 0 bases, with 18 bases left in between. CDR3 sequence: CASRVTAGIISGANVLTF. The CDR3 coding sequence is TGTGCCAGCAGAGTCACTGCCGGAATAATCTCTGGGGCCAACGTCCTGACTTTC. Drawing the rest from reference TRBV27 and TRBJ2-6, the complete variable domain is EAQVTQNPRYLITVTGKKLTVTCSQNMNHEYMSWYRQDPGLGLRQIYYSMNVEVTDKGDVPEGYKVSRKEKRNFPLILESPSPNQTSLYFCASRVTAGIISGANVLTFGAGSRLTVL.

The chain has TRBV27 and TRBJ2-6; 7 bases match TRBD1. The CDR3 loop spans 16 amino acids. Germline values: CDR1 MNHEY, CDR2 SMNVEV (reference sequence). V dropped 6 bases and J dropped 0; count of bases not matched to a gene: 5. The CDR3 bases are TGTGCCAGCAGCTCAACAGGGGCCTCTGGGGCCAACGTCCTGACTTTC. It translates to CASSSTGASGANVLTF.

The V gene is TRBV12-5, the J gene TRBJ2-5; perhaps TRBD1 as D (5 bases). CDR1 LGHNT and CDR2 FRNRAP come from the germline V gene. The ends were cut back, 1 base at V and 5 bases at J, with 8 bases in the middle. The CDR3 is 13 residues long. The CDR3 bases are TGTGCTAGTGGTTTGGGGCAGGGTGAGACCCAGTACTTC. Protein sequence: CASGLGQGETQYF.

V and J are TRBV9 and TRBJ2-1; no firm D call. The germline V gene encodes CDR1 SGDLS and CDR2 YYNGEE. Between the trimmed V and J ends, which lost 3 bases and 3 bases, there was a span of 19 bases. CDR3 length equals 17 residues. CDR3 sequence reads: CASSATLFPGLYNEQFF. CDR3 DNA: TGTGCCAGCAGCGCCACGCTGTTTCCCGGCCTCTACAATGAGCAGTTCTTC.

This chain uses TRBV28 with TRBJ2-2; 7 nucleotides line up with TRBD2. The J segment lost 3 bases and the V segment lost 4 bases, leaving 14 bases of the junction unmatched. CDR3 length: 18 amino acids. CDR1 and CDR2 from the germline V gene are MDHEN and SYDVKM. The CDR3 loop is CASSSEGLPSYYTGELFF. DNA of the CDR3: TGTGCCAGCAGTTCGGAGGGACTACCTTCCTACTACACCGGGGAGCTGTTTTTT.

The chain uses TRBV6-5 and TRBJ1-1; D remains ambiguous. This CDR3 contains 14 residues. Per the germline V gene, CDR1 is MNHEY and CDR2 is SVGAGI. V lost 7 bases and J lost 5, with 17 bases in between. The CDR3 nucleotides are TGTGCCAGCAACCCAGGAAGTCAGAGGACTGAAGCTTTCTTT. Translation: CASNPGSQRTEAFF.